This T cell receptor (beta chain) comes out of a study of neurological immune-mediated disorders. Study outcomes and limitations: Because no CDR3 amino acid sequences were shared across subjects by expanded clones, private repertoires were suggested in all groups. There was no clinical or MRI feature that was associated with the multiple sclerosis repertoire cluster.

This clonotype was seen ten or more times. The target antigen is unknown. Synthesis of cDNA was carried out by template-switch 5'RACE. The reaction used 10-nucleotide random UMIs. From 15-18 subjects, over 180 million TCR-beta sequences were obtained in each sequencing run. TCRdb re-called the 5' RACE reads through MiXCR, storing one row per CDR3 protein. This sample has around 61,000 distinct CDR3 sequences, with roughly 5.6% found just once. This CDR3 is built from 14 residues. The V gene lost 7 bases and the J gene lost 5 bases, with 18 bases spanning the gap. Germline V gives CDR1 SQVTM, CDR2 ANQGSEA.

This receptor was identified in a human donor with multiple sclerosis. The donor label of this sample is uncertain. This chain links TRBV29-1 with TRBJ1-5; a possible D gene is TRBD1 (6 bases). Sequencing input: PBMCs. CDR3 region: CSASTGSSYQPQHF. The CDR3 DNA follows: TGCAGCGCCAGTACAGGGTCGAGCTATCAGCCCCAGCATTTT. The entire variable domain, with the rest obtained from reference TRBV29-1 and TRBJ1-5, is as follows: SAVISQKPSRDICQRGTSLTIQCQVDSQVTMMFWYRQQPGQSLTLIATANQGSEATYESGFVIDKFPISRPNLTFSTLTVSNMSPEDSSIYLCSASTGSSYQPQHFGDGTRLSIL.